Below are 24 T cell receptor beta chains sequenced from a single sample in a study of blood T cell repertoires in COVID-19. TCRdb's copy holds only in-frame clones and misses some; the assay was immunoSEQ multiplex PCR. The sample lists 200,000 to 250,000 clones, about nine tenths occurring once. The specimen was peripheral blood. Receptors were obtained from a man between 60 and 75 years old who had recovered from COVID-19.

The rearrangement joins TRBV6-6 to TRBJ1-3; 11 nucleotides line up with TRBD1. Per germline, CDR1 MNHNY and CDR2 SVGAGI (reference sequence). This CDR3 contains 15 residues. After removal of 7 bases from V and 3 bases from J, the junction contained 5 bases not matched to a gene. The CDR3 is CASTGTGGSGNTIYF. Written as DNA, the CDR3 is TGTGCCAGCACCGGGACAGGGGGTAGTGGAAACACCATATATTTT.

The chain carries TRBV12-5 and TRBJ1-1, with 8 bases matching TRBD1. The germline V gene encodes CDR1 LGHNT and CDR2 FRNRAP. The V and J ends lost 5 bases and 4 bases, in that order; junction bases with no gene match: 6. This CDR3 has 14 residues. The CDR3 sequence is CASGTSQGGTEAFF. CDR3 bases: TGTGCTAGTGGTACCTCACAGGGGGGCACTGAAGCTTTCTTT.

V gene TRBV20-1 combines with J gene TRBJ2-5; 7 nucleotides match TRBD1. The germline gives CDR1 DFQATT, CDR2 SNEGSKA (reference sequence). V shed 3 bases, J shed 2 bases, and the junction held 12 bases outside the gene matches. This CDR3 region has 16 residues. DNA of the CDR3: TGCAGTGCTAGTGGGGCCGCCGGGACAGCACAAGAGACCCAGTACTTC. Its protein product is CSASGAAGTAQETQYF.

The chain is built from TRBV5-4 and TRBJ2-3; 11 bases match TRBD2. The germline V gene encodes CDR1 SGHNT and CDR2 YYREEE (reference sequence). This CDR3 is 16 amino acids long. V lost 4 bases to trimming and J lost 2 bases; unmatched junction nucleotides: 6. CDR3 residues: CASSSTSGRVTDTQYF. In nucleotides, the CDR3 is TGTGCCAGCAGCAGCACTAGCGGGAGAGTCACAGATACGCAGTATTTT.

The rearrangement uses TRBV9 and TRBJ1-4; TRBD1 might be the D (6 bases). The V gene's germline CDR1 is SGDLS and CDR2 YYNGEE. CDR3 length equals 15 residues. Trimming shortened V by 4 bases and J by 7 bases, and 17 bases separated the two germline ends. CDR3 coding DNA: TGTGCCAGCAGCTTCCGTGGGGGGGCTGGTGAAAAACTGTTTTTT. The encoded protein is CASSFRGGAGEKLFF.

The genes are TRBV19 and TRBJ1-5; D not resolved. V lost 5 bases, J lost 4 bases, and 15 bases lay in between. CDR1 is LNHDA and CDR2 is SQIVND in the germline V gene (reference sequence). CDR3 length: 15 residues. CDR3 region: CASSPGRDINQPQHF. Written as DNA, the CDR3 is TGTGCCAGTAGTCCGGGGAGGGATATTAATCAGCCCCAGCATTTT.

The V and J genes are TRBV12-2 and TRBJ2-1; the table's D call, TRBD2, was not checked against the DNA. TRBV12-2 is reported as a pseudogene. The length of the CDR3 is 17 residues. CDR3 amino acids: CASRLVKEDRGGNEQFF. The CDR3 region has the DNA TGTGCAAGTCGCTTAGTTAAAGAGGACCGGGGGGGCAATGAGCAGTTCTTC.

The CDR3, as DNA: TGTGCCAGCAGCAAAAGCGGGATCCTATACGAGCAGTACTTC. This codes for CASSKSGILYEQYF. V and J are TRBV7-9 and TRBJ2-7; 7 bases align to TRBD2. Trimming cost V 5 bases and J 4 bases; bases outside gene matches: 8. Germline CDR1 reads SEHNR; CDR2 reads FQNEAQ (reference sequence). The CDR3 runs 14 residues.

V gene TRBV6-5 combines with J gene TRBJ2-3; perhaps TRBD2 as D (5 bases). V was cut by 5 bases and J by 3 bases, with 12 bases left in between. The CDR3 is made up of 14 amino acids. Germline lookup yields CDR1 MNHEY and CDR2 SVGAGI. The CDR3 nucleotides are TGTGCCAGCAGTCCAACGGGGAAGACAGATACGCAGTATTTT. The encoded protein is CASSPTGKTDTQYF.

This clone was observed a single time. The chain couples TRBV5-1 to TRBJ2-1; D gene uncertain. The CDR3 is 14 amino acids. The V and J ends lost 4 bases and 3 bases respectively, with 11 bases between them. Germline values: CDR1 SGHRS, CDR2 YFSETQ. CDR3 nucleotides: TGCGCCAGCAGCCCCCTAGTCAGCTACAATGAGCAGTTCTTC. Translating gives CASSPLVSYNEQFF.

This chain connects TRBV9 to TRBJ1-2; TRBD1 aligns across 9 bases. In germline, CDR1 is SGDLS, CDR2 YYNGEE. Trimming took 0 bases from V and 6 from J; bases not matched to a gene: 9. The CDR3 spans 16 residues. CDR3: CASSVALTWTGDGYTF. The CDR3 nucleotides read TGTGCCAGCAGCGTAGCCCTCACCTGGACAGGGGATGGCTACACCTTC.

The rearrangement links TRBV5-4 to TRBJ2-4; 8 positions match TRBD2. The CDR3 loop spans 17 amino acids. V gave up 4 bases and J gave up 3 bases; unmatched junction bases: 12. CDR1 and CDR2 from the germline V gene are SGHNT and YYREEE (reference sequence). The CDR3 sequence: CASSPPPGGDGKNIQYF. CDR3 bases: TGTGCCAGCAGCCCCCCACCGGGGGGGGACGGCAAAAACATTCAGTACTTC.

The V call is TRBV6-6, the J call TRBJ1-1; 7 nucleotides match TRBD1. CDR1 and CDR2 from the germline V gene are MNHNY and SVGAGI (reference sequence). CDR3 size: 13 residues. V lost 5 bases, J lost 0 bases, and 0 bases stayed unmatched. Here the CDR3 reads CASSGTVNTEAFF. Here the CDR3 DNA reads TGTGCCAGCAGTGGGACAGTGAACACTGAAGCTTTCTTT.

The gene calls are TRBV24-1 and TRBJ1-2, with D unclear. This CDR3 comprises 14 residues. CDR1 KGHDR and CDR2 SFDVKD come from the germline V gene. Between the trimmed V and J ends, which lost 4 bases and 2 bases, there was a span of 10 bases. The CDR3 loop reads CATSDPGRNYGYTF. The CDR3 nucleotides are TGTGCCACCAGTGACCCTGGGAGGAACTATGGCTACACCTTC.

This chain connects TRBV29-1 to TRBJ1-2; D unresolved. Trimming left V 2 bases short and J 3 bases short, with 10 bases between. Germline values: CDR1 SQVTM, CDR2 ANQGSEA. This CDR3 region has 13 residues. The DNA of the CDR3 is TGCAGCGTTGAAATCCGCACGGACTATGGCTACACCTTC. It specifies CSVEIRTDYGYTF. Full variable domain (rest looked up from reference TRBV29-1 and TRBJ1-2): SAVISQKPSRDICQRGTSLTIQCQVDSQVTMMFWYRQQPGQSLTLIATANQGSEATYESGFVIDKFPISRPNLTFSTLTVSNMSPEDSSIYLCSVEIRTDYGYTFGSGTRLTVV.

J is TRBJ1-2 and V is TRBV5-4, with TRBD1 identical over 7 bases. Germline V gene sequence: CDR1 SGHNT, CDR2 YYREEE (reference sequence). CDR3 length equals 16 residues. V shed 0 bases, J shed 1 base, and the junction held 6 bases outside the gene matches. CDR3 coding DNA: TGTGCCAGCAGCTTGGCAGGGGGACAGAGTAACTATGGCTACACCTTC. Its translation: CASSLAGGQSNYGYTF.

The rearrangement uses TRBV28 and TRBJ1-4; a weak D match, TRBD1 (5 bases). This CDR3 region has 16 residues. The germline V gene has CDR1 MDHEN and CDR2 SYDVKM. V was shortened by 5 bases and J by 6 bases, with 19 bases between the two germline ends. As DNA, the CDR3 is TGTGCCAGCAGTCTTTTCCAGGGCCTCGGCGATGAAAAACTGTTTTTT. Protein: CASSLFQGLGDEKLFF. The full variable domain, its missing parts supplied by reference TRBV28 and TRBJ1-4, is DVKVTQSSRYLVKRTGEKVFLECVQDMDHENMFWYRQDPGLGLRLIYFSYDVKMKEKGDIPEGYSVSREKKERFSLILESASTNQTSMYLCASSLFQGLGDEKLFFGSGTQLSVL.

The chain is built from TRBV18 and TRBJ1-1, with 12 bases aligning to TRBD1. Germline V gives CDR1 KGHSH, CDR2 LQKENI. V lost 6 bases to trimming and J lost 6 bases; unmatched junction nucleotides: 5. The CDR3 runs 14 residues. CDR3 sequence reads: CASSPGQGAAEAFF. CDR3 sequence (DNA): TGTGCCAGCTCCCCGGGACAGGGGGCGGCTGAAGCTTTCTTT.

The V and J genes are TRBV11-3 and TRBJ2-1; 9 positions match TRBD1. Germline V gene sequence: CDR1 SGHNT, CDR2 YENEEA. This CDR3 has 17 amino acids. V lost 0 bases, J lost 2 bases, and 5 bases stayed unmatched. The CDR3 DNA reads TGTGCCAGCAGCTTAGATTCTGGGACAGGGACCTACAATGAGCAGTTCTTC. Its protein is CASSLDSGTGTYNEQFF.

The chain employs TRBV19 and TRBJ1-5; D unclear. The CDR3 sequence is 15 residues long. The V and J ends lost 3 bases and 6 bases respectively, with 15 bases between them. CDR1 LNHDA and CDR2 SQIVND come from the germline V gene (reference sequence). CDR3 loop: CASSIWQDDGQPQHF. CDR3 DNA sequence: TGTGCCAGTAGTATCTGGCAGGATGACGGTCAGCCCCAGCATTTT.

The chain joins TRBV5-1 to TRBJ1-2, with D uncertain. This CDR3 spans 14 amino acids. Trimming shortened V by 0 bases and J by 2 bases, and 8 bases separated the two germline ends. Germline CDR1 and CDR2: SGHRS and YFSETQ. The CDR3 sequence is CASSLEPGNYGYTF. Written as DNA, the CDR3 is TGCGCCAGCAGCTTGGAACCGGGGAACTATGGCTACACCTTC.

The chain recombines TRBV19 with TRBJ1-3; 7 nucleotides match TRBD1. J gave up 4 bases and V 6 bases, and 3 bases lay outside the gene matches. Germline V gene lookup returns CDR1 LNHDA and CDR2 SQIVND (reference sequence). This CDR3 spans 13 amino acids. The CDR3 region has the DNA TGTGCCAGTAGATCAGGGGGAGGAAACACCATATATTTT. It is translated as CASRSGGGNTIYF.

The gene calls are TRBV7-9 and TRBJ2-7, with D possibly being TRBD1 (6 bases). This CDR3 comprises 14 residues. Germline V CDR1 and CDR2: SEHNR, FQNEAQ (reference sequence). V lost 3 bases, J lost 2 bases, and 11 bases lay in between. CDR3 DNA sequence: TGTGCCAGCAGCTTGACAGGTGTAACCTACGAGCAGTACTTC. This gives the protein CASSLTGVTYEQYF. The variable domain in full, with the rest retrieved from reference TRBV7-9 and TRBJ2-7, is DTGVSQNPRHKITKRGQNVTFRCDPISEHNRLYWYRQTLGQGPEFLTYFQNEAQLEKSRLLSDRFSAERPKGSFSTLEIQRTEQGDSAMYLCASSLTGVTYEQYFGPGTRLTVT.

This chain uses TRBV19 with TRBJ1-6, with no clear D. The CDR3 loop spans 16 amino acids. Germline V gene lookup returns CDR1 LNHDA and CDR2 SQIVND (reference sequence). The V and J ends lost 7 bases and 0 bases respectively, with 13 bases between them. For the CDR3, the DNA is TGTGCCAGTACCGCCGTCGGGAGCTCCTATAATTCACCCCTCCACTTT. It specifies CASTAVGSSYNSPLHF.